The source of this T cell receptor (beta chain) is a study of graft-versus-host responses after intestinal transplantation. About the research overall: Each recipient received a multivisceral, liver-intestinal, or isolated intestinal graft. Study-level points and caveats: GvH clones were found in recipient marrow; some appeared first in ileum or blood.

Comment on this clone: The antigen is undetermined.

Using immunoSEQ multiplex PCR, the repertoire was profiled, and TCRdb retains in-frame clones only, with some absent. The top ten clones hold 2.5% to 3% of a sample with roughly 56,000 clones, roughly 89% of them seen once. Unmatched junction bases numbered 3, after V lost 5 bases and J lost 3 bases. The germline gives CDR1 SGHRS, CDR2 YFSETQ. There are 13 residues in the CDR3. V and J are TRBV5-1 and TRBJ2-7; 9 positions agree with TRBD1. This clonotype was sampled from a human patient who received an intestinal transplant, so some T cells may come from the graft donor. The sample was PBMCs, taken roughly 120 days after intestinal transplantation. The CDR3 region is CASRWTGDYEQYF. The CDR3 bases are TGCGCCAGCAGATGGACAGGGGACTACGAGCAGTACTTC.